This TCR beta chain was identified in a study of Ad26.COV2.S vaccination and SARS-CoV-2 variants. Background on the study: Intramuscularly, Ad26.COV2.S was given either once or twice, 56 days apart. Whole-study findings and limits: Vaccine recipients and placebo recipients showed similar non-spike TCR breadth.

The treatment is: over 15 received Ad26.COV2.S at low or high dose, single or two shots; about 5 received placebo; per-sample allocation not given. Sampling was performed 63 days after the first vaccine or placebo injection. On this clone itself: The antigen is undetermined.

Germline CDR1 GTSNPN, CDR2 SVGIG (reference sequence). V shed 4 bases and J shed 1 base, with 14 bases lying between them. This CDR3 is 14 amino acids long. Data came from immunoSEQ multiplex PCR; TCRdb stores just in-frame clones and leaves some out. The table records under 550,000 clones, 75% to 95% of them present only once. The rearrangement links TRBV30 to TRBJ2-7, with D tentatively TRBD1 (6 bases). This TCR derives from a person aged 18-60 years who received the Ad26.COV2.S COVID-19 vaccine or a placebo. The sequences come from peripheral blood, collected in a trial of Ad26.COV2.S vaccine versus placebo. This chain's CDR3 is CAWNRAYRSYEQYF. CDR3 nucleotides: TGTGCCTGGAACAGGGCGTATAGGTCCTACGAGCAGTACTTC.